A single sample gave rise to the 21 T cell receptor beta chains below, sequenced in a study of shared clonotypes between healthy human individuals. The assay was immunoSEQ multiplex PCR, and TCRdb's table has in-frame clones only and misses some. The table lists about 2,100,000 clones, about 93% of them singletons. Naive-designated CD8 cells lacked CD45RO, were positively enriched for CCR7, and omitted terminally differentiated effector memory CD45RA+ cells. The specimen was naive CD8+ T cells from PBMCs. These receptor sequences come from a man younger than 35 in good health. Some clones in this sample may be carry-over from other donors' samples.

The V gene is TRBV13, the J gene TRBJ2-5, with TRBD2 matching 11 bases. Germline CDR1 and CDR2: PRHDT and FYEKMQ (reference sequence). V was clipped by 6 bases and J by 4 bases; unmatched bases: 4. This CDR3 has 14 residues. The CDR3, as DNA: TGTGCCAGCAGTTATGGACTAGCGGGAGAGACCCAGTACTTC. Residues: CASSYGLAGETQYF.

This sequence joins TRBV7-2 and TRBJ2-1; no clear D. This CDR3 spans 11 amino acids. With 5 bases removed from V and 6 bases from J, the gap between germline ends came to 5 bases. Germline V gene data show CDR1 as SGHTA and CDR2 as FQGNSA. The chain's CDR3 is CASSHSNEQFF. CDR3 in DNA: TGTGCCAGCAGCCATAGCAATGAGCAGTTCTTC.

To note about this clone: Different DNA sequences within this sample yield the same CDR3. V and J are TRBV29-1 and TRBJ2-6, with D hard to call. The CDR3 is made up of 14 amino acids. V shed 1 base and J shed 1 base, with 5 bases lying between them. Germline V lookup: CDR1 SQVTM, CDR2 ANQGSEA. The CDR3 loop reads CSVEGLSGANVLTF. The CDR3 DNA reads as TGCAGCGTTGAAGGGCTATCTGGGGCCAACGTCCTGACTTTC.

The V call is TRBV14, the J call TRBJ2-1; no clear D. CDR1 and CDR2 from the germline V gene are SGHDN and FVKESK. The ends were cut back, 2 bases at V and 10 bases at J, with 15 bases in the middle. The CDR3 is 14 amino acids. CDR3 sequence reads: CASSQQYVPGEQFF. The CDR3 coding sequence is TGTGCCAGCAGCCAACAATACGTCCCGGGCGAGCAGTTCTTC.

The rearrangement links TRBV14 to TRBJ1-5; D is possibly TRBD1 (5 bases). V lost 4 bases, J lost 4 bases, and 14 bases lay in between. The CDR3 is made up of 15 amino acids. From germline, CDR1 is SGHDN and CDR2 FVKESK. CDR3 DNA sequence: TGTGCCAGCAGCCCACGGGTCGGGACTAATCAGCCCCAGCATTTT. Residues: CASSPRVGTNQPQHF.

The chain employs TRBV9 and TRBJ2-1, with 7 bases fitting TRBD2. V lost 3 bases to trimming and J lost 4 bases; unmatched junction nucleotides: 7. Per the germline V gene, CDR1 is SGDLS and CDR2 is YYNGEE. This CDR3 spans 15 amino acids. CDR3 amino acids: CASSATSEYYNEQFF. CDR3 bases: TGTGCCAGCAGCGCAACTAGCGAGTATTACAATGAGCAGTTCTTC.

CDR3 nucleotide sequence: TGCGCCAGCAGCTCCAGACTAGCGGGAGGATCCTACAATGAGCAGTTCTTC. Encoded protein: CASSSRLAGGSYNEQFF. J is TRBJ2-1 and V is TRBV5-1, with 13 positions matching TRBD2. The CDR3 has 17 amino acids. V shed 3 bases and J 1 base; nucleotides not matched to a gene: 4. Germline values: CDR1 SGHRS, CDR2 YFSETQ.

The chain combines TRBV5-1 with TRBJ1-5; D call uncertain. V gave up 0 bases and J gave up 4 bases, with 8 bases separating them. CDR1 and CDR2 from the germline V gene are SGHRS and YFSETQ. CDR3 length: 14 amino acids. The CDR3 reads CASSLAGTNQPQHF. CDR3 DNA sequence: TGCGCCAGCAGCTTGGCAGGTACTAATCAGCCCCAGCATTTT.

The CDR3 nucleotides are TGCGCCAGCGCCATATCCATGGACAGCTATGGCTACACCTTC. As protein: CASAISMDSYGYTF. The rearrangement joins TRBV5-1 to TRBJ1-2, with D perhaps TRBD1 (6 bases). V was shortened by 7 bases and J by 4 bases, with 17 bases between the two germline ends. The germline V gene encodes CDR1 SGHRS and CDR2 YFSETQ. The CDR3 is 14 amino acids.

About this clone itself: The sample contains more than one DNA sequence encoding this CDR3. V and J are TRBV7-2 and TRBJ2-7, with D possibly matching TRBD1 (5 bases). Germline V lookup: CDR1 SGHTA, CDR2 FQGNSA. The CDR3 contains 14 residues. Trimming removed 1 base at V and 3 bases at J, with 10 bases between. Here the CDR3 reads CASSLVGTGYEQYF. The CDR3 bases are TGTGCCAGCAGCTTAGTGGGAACAGGCTACGAGCAGTACTTC.

The V call is TRBV6-6, the J call TRBJ2-1; 7 bases match TRBD2. This CDR3 is built from 14 residues. The trim removed 2 bases at V and 8 bases at J, leaving 6 bases unmatched. Germline loops: CDR1 MNHNY, CDR2 SVGAGI (reference sequence). CDR3 residues: CASSYLRTRDEQFF. CDR3 DNA sequence: TGTGCCAGCAGTTACCTTCGGACTAGAGATGAGCAGTTCTTC.

The chain is built from TRBV27 and TRBJ1-4; unclear D gene. Germline lookup yields CDR1 MNHEY and CDR2 SMNVEV (reference sequence). Trimming left V 5 bases short and J 8 bases short, with 15 bases between. The CDR3 contains 14 residues. The chain's CDR3 is CASSPRIAGEKLFF. The DNA for the CDR3 is TGTGCCAGCAGTCCGCGGATAGCGGGAGAAAAACTGTTTTTT.

The rearrangement joins TRBV28 to TRBJ2-7; D may be TRBD1 or TRBD2 (5 bases each). CDR1 is MDHEN and CDR2 is SYDVKM in the germline V gene. V gave up 1 base and J gave up 4 bases, with 14 bases separating them. The CDR3 is made up of 15 amino acids. CDR3 amino acids: CASSLLQGWTYEQYF. For the CDR3, the DNA is TGTGCCAGCAGTTTATTGCAGGGATGGACTTACGAGCAGTACTTC.

Regarding this clone: Other DNA sequences in the sample encode the same CDR3. V is TRBV11-2 and J is TRBJ2-3; unclear D gene. V lost 0 bases, J lost 6 bases, and 4 bases lay in between. The germline V gene has CDR1 SGHAT and CDR2 FQNNGV. The CDR3 sequence is 12 residues long. The chain's CDR3 is CASSLDRDTQYF. The DNA for the CDR3 is TGTGCCAGCAGCTTAGATCGGGATACGCAGTATTTT.

This rearrangement joins TRBV5-1 to TRBJ2-1; no reliable D call. The CDR3 runs 12 residues. Germline CDR1 and CDR2: SGHRS and YFSETQ. V lost 0 bases and J 15 bases, leaving 13 bases between the germline ends. For the CDR3, the DNA is TGCGCCAGCAGCTTGGGCCCCCAAAATCGGTTCTTC. It codes for CASSLGPQNRFF.

The chain links TRBV6-4 to TRBJ2-7; D possibly corresponds to TRBD1 (5 bases). This CDR3 region has 13 residues. V was pared by 4 bases and J by 7 bases, with 14 bases between. CDR1 and CDR2 from the germline V gene are MRHNA and SNTAGT. Written as DNA, the CDR3 is TGTGCCAGCAGTGCCACCCTGGGGCGTGAGCAGTACTTC. It is translated as CASSATLGREQYF.

This clone is a singleton in its sample. The junction and the germline gene differ at one end; a read error may be behind it. The chain uses TRBV10-3 and TRBJ1-1; no firm D call. Looked up from germline, CDR1 is ENHRY and CDR2 is SYGVKD. There are 12 residues in the CDR3. DNA for the CDR3: TGTGCCAGCAGTTACTCGGACACTGAAGCTTTCTTT. Amino acid sequence: CASSYSDTEAFF.

The chain is built from TRBV28 and TRBJ2-3; weak D call: TRBD2 (6 bases). This CDR3 has 14 residues. V lost 4 bases to trimming and J lost 5 bases, with 13 bases between them. Germline-derived CDR1 and CDR2 are MDHEN and SYDVKM. Written as DNA, the CDR3 is TGTGCCAGCAGTTGGGGAGTGGGGGGAGATACGCAGTATTTT. Encoded protein: CASSWGVGGDTQYF.

The genes are TRBV7-2 and TRBJ2-7; D tentatively fits TRBD1 or TRBD2 (6 bases each). With 1 base removed from V and 4 bases from J, the gap between germline ends came to 11 bases. The CDR3 has 14 residues. Germline CDR1 reads SGHTA; CDR2 reads FQGNSA. The CDR3 loop is CASSLVEGEYEQYF. The CDR3 DNA is TGTGCCAGCAGCTTAGTGGAGGGGGAGTACGAGCAGTACTTC. The entire variable domain, with the rest obtained from reference TRBV7-2 and TRBJ2-7, is as follows: GAGVSQSPSNKVTEKGKDVELRCDPISGHTALYWYRQSLGQGLEFLIYFQGNSAPDKSGLPSDRFSAERTGGSVSTLTIQRTQQEDSAVYLCASSLVEGEYEQYFGPGTRLTVT.

This clone showed up just once. The rearrangement joins TRBV10-3 to TRBJ2-3, with 11 bases aligning to TRBD2. The length of the CDR3 is 18 residues. After removal of 4 bases from V and 10 bases from J, the junction contained 19 bases not matched to a gene. CDR1 is ENHRY, CDR2 SYGVKD, per germline. DNA of the CDR3: TGTGCCATCAGTGGTCGCGATTTAGGGACTAGCGGCAGGGGTGCGCAGTATTTT. It specifies CAISGRDLGTSGRGAQYF.

The gene calls are TRBV4-3 and TRBJ2-5, with TRBD2 matching over 10 bases. The ends lost 5 bases at V and 4 bases at J; junction bases unmatched: 13. The germline V gene has CDR1 LGHNA and CDR2 YSLEER. The CDR3 totals 17 residues. Here the CDR3 DNA reads TGCGCCAGCAGCTCACGTGCCAGTAGCGGGAGGCCAGAGACCCAGTACTTC. It is translated as CASSSRASSGRPETQYF.